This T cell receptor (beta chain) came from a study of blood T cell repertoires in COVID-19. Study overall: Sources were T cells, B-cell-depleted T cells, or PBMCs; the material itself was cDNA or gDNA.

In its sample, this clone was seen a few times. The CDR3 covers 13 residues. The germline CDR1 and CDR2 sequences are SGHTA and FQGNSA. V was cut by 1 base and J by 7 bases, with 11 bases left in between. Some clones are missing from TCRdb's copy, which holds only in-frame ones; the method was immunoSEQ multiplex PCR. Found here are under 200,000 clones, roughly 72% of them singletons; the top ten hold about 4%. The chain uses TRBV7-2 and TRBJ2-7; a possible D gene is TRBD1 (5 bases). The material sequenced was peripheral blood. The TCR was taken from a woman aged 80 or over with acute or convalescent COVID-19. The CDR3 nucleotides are TGTGCCAGCAGCTTAGATTCAGCAGGGGAGCAGTACTTC. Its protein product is CASSLDSAGEQYF.